One and the same sample provided the 26 T cell receptor beta chains below, sequenced in a study of radiotherapy plus CTLA-4 blockade in lung cancer. Using immunoSEQ multiplex PCR, the repertoire was profiled, and TCRdb retains in-frame clones only, with some absent. The sample includes 62,000 or so clones, roughly 85% seen only once; the top ten take 8.5% to 10%. The specimen comprised peripheral blood, sampled from a patient treated with radiotherapy plus ipilimumab. The source of these receptors is a human donor with non-small cell lung cancer who had a complete response to radiotherapy plus ipilimumab.

This chain connects TRBV18 to TRBJ2-7; maybe TRBD1 (6 bases). The V gene lost 6 bases and the J gene lost 0 bases, with 27 bases spanning the gap. The germline V gene has CDR1 KGHSH and CDR2 LQKENI. CDR3 length: 19 residues. The CDR3 sequence is CASSSQDRFKGPSSYEQYF. Here the CDR3 DNA reads TGTGCCAGCTCTTCCCAAGACAGGTTCAAGGGACCTAGCTCCTACGAGCAGTACTTC.

This clone has only one observation. The V call is TRBV28, the J call TRBJ1-3, with D tentatively TRBD1 (6 bases). Trimming cost V 7 bases and J 7 bases, with 17 bases left between them. The germline V gene encodes CDR1 MDHEN and CDR2 SYDVKM. The CDR3 is made up of 14 amino acids. The CDR3 DNA reads as TGTGCCAGCACCTCCGGGACACCTTGGAACACCATATATTTT. It codes for CASTSGTPWNTIYF.

The chain combines TRBV23-1 with TRBJ1-5; D is undetermined. TRBV23-1 is identified as an open reading frame with a role that is uncertain. Trimming left V 2 bases short and J 2 bases short, with 19 bases between. The CDR3 spans 18 residues. The CDR3 region is CASSQPYKDLNGNQPQHF. Written as DNA, the CDR3 is TGCGCCAGCAGTCAACCCTACAAAGACCTGAATGGCAATCAGCCCCAGCATTTT.

This clone was counted a single time. This chain links TRBV2 with TRBJ1-2, with a possible D match to TRBD1 (6 bases). Germline CDR1 and CDR2: SNHLY and FYNNEI. With 11 bases removed from V and 7 bases from J, the gap between germline ends came to 20 bases. This CDR3 contains 13 residues. The CDR3 sequence: CAGALRTESGYTF. The CDR3 nucleotides are TGTGCCGGGGCGCTGAGGACAGAGAGTGGCTACACCTTC.

The chain is built from TRBV2 and TRBJ1-4, with D possibly TRBD1 on 6 matching bases. Germline-derived CDR1 and CDR2 are SNHLY and FYNNEI. Trimming pared 6 bases from V and 8 bases from J, leaving 16 bases between. The CDR3 totals 14 residues. CDR3 coding DNA: TGTGCCAGCAGCCAAGGGGGGTGGGAGGAAAAACTGTTTTTT. Protein sequence: CASSQGGWEEKLFF.

This rearrangement joins TRBV15 to TRBJ2-7; D might be TRBD1 or TRBD2, each matching 5 bases. The CDR3 sequence is 14 residues long. Germline V gene sequence: CDR1 LNHNV, CDR2 YYDKDF (reference sequence). The V and J ends lost 0 bases and 7 bases respectively, with 13 bases between them. The CDR3 protein is CATSREGRDGEQYF. The CDR3 nucleotides read TGTGCCACCAGCAGAGAGGGCAGGGACGGGGAGCAGTACTTC. Drawing the rest from reference TRBV15 and TRBJ2-7, the complete variable domain is DAMVIQNPRYQVTQFGKPVTLSCSQTLNHNVMYWYQQKSSQAPKLLFHYYDKDFNNEADTPDNFQSRRPNTSFCFLDIRSPGLGDTAMYLCATSREGRDGEQYFGPGTRLTVT.

V gene TRBV30 combines with J gene TRBJ1-5; maybe TRBD1 (6 bases). The CDR3 is 13 amino acids. Germline assignment: CDR1 GTSNPN and CDR2 SVGIG (reference sequence). V was trimmed by 2 bases and J by 2 bases, leaving 7 bases between them. The CDR3 spells CAWSHRGNQPQHF. In DNA form, the CDR3 reads TGTGCCTGGAGTCACAGGGGCAATCAGCCCCAGCATTTT.

The chain has TRBV6-1 and TRBJ2-3; 11 nucleotides match TRBD2. V shed 4 bases and J 3 bases; nucleotides not matched to a gene: 9. Germline-derived CDR1 and CDR2 are MNHNS and SASEGT. The CDR3 extends over 17 amino acids. The CDR3 coding sequence is TGTGCCAGCAGTGCACTAGCGGGAGACAGGGAGACAGATACGCAGTATTTT. Translation gives CASSALAGDRETDTQYF.

The chain has TRBV4-3 and TRBJ1-2; TRBD1 aligns across 7 bases. Germline lookup yields CDR1 LGHNA and CDR2 YSLEER. The V segment lost 0 bases and the J segment 7 bases; nucleotides outside the gene matches: 17. The CDR3 has 18 residues. CDR3 nucleotide sequence: TGCGCCAGCAGCCAAGACATGATCCTAGAAGGCAGGGGGTCTGGCTACACCTTC. Residues: CASSQDMILEGRGSGYTF.

This clone occurred a few times. The chain has TRBV7-2 and TRBJ2-1; 7 positions match TRBD1. CDR1 and CDR2 (germline): SGHTA, FQGNSA. This CDR3 is built from 16 residues. V shed 2 bases, J shed 2 bases, and the junction held 6 bases outside the gene matches. CDR3 loop: CASSLRTGSTYNEQFF. CDR3 bases: TGTGCCAGCAGCTTAAGGACAGGATCGACCTACAATGAGCAGTTCTTC.

This clone was detected only once. The chain is built from TRBV6-1 and TRBJ1-2, with 7 bases fitting TRBD1. The trim removed 2 bases at V and 8 bases at J, leaving 17 bases unmatched. The CDR3 is 17 residues long. Germline V gene lookup returns CDR1 MNHNS and CDR2 SASEGT. CDR3 sequence (DNA): TGTGCCAGCAGTGAATCGGTAATTAGGTGGACAGGTCAGGGCTACACCTTC. It translates to CASSESVIRWTGQGYTF.

J is TRBJ2-5 and V is TRBV6-6, with D perhaps TRBD1 (5 bases). CDR1 MNHNY and CDR2 SVGAGI come from the germline V gene (reference sequence). This CDR3 contains 15 residues. Trimming cost V 3 bases and J 2 bases, with 13 bases left between them. The CDR3 DNA reads as TGTGCCAGCAGTTATAGGGCAGGGCGTCAAGAGACCCAGTACTTC. This translates into CASSYRAGRQETQYF.

This chain joins TRBV9 and TRBJ2-1, with D perhaps assigned TRBD1 or TRBD2 (5 bases each). The CDR3 consists of 13 residues. Germline values: CDR1 SGDLS, CDR2 YYNGEE. Trimming stripped 7 bases from V and 6 bases from J, with 14 bases between. Written as DNA, the CDR3 is TGTGCCAGCGGGGGAGTGGGTGTCAATGAGCAGTTCTTC. It codes for CASGGVGVNEQFF.

The chain employs TRBV9 and TRBJ1-1; D is possibly TRBD1 (6 bases). V shed 0 bases and J shed 6 bases, with 15 bases lying between them. Germline CDR1 SGDLS, CDR2 YYNGEE. This CDR3 is 15 amino acids long. Written as DNA, the CDR3 is TGTGCCAGCAGCGTAGAGGGTAGGGGGGCCTCTGAAGCTTTCTTT. It is translated as CASSVEGRGASEAFF.

The table lists this clone with a count of one. The CDR3 DNA sequence: TGTGCCAGTAGTCCAGGAGCTAACTATGGCTACACCTTC. Protein: CASSPGANYGYTF. V gene TRBV19 combines with J gene TRBJ1-2; D not certain. Germline CDR1 and CDR2: LNHDA and SQIVND (reference sequence). V gave up 5 bases and J gave up 0 bases, with 7 bases separating them. CDR3 size: 13 residues.

The chain links TRBV5-1 to TRBJ2-3; 7 positions agree with TRBD1. V dropped 4 bases and J dropped 0; count of bases not matched to a gene: 2. Germline CDR1 SGHRS, CDR2 YFSETQ. The CDR3 contains 14 residues. The CDR3: CASSPGQSTDTQYF. The CDR3 DNA follows: TGCGCCAGCAGCCCGGGACAGAGCACAGATACGCAGTATTTT. Variable domain in full (rest from reference TRBV5-1 and TRBJ2-3): KAGVTQTPRYLIKTRGQQVTLSCSPISGHRSVSWYQQTPGQGLQFLFEYFSETQRNKGNFPGRFSGRQFSNSRSEMNVSTLELGDSALYLCASSPGQSTDTQYFGPGTRLTVL.

The genes are TRBV7-9 and TRBJ2-7; D not certain. Germline CDR1 reads SEHNR; CDR2 reads FQNEAQ (reference sequence). This CDR3 has 12 amino acids. Trimming removed 1 base at V and 7 bases at J, with 8 bases between. The CDR3 reads CASSLVDGEQYV. For the CDR3, the DNA is TGTGCCAGCAGCTTAGTTGACGGGGAGCAGTACGTC.

The gene calls are TRBV19 and TRBJ1-2; D call uncertain. The CDR3 extends over 16 amino acids. Trimming took off 1 base at V and 4 bases at J, with 16 bases between the two ends. Germline CDR1 and CDR2: LNHDA and SQIVND (reference sequence). For the CDR3, the DNA is TGTGCCAGTAGTATAGCAGCCTCGCAGCGCATCTATGGCTACACCTTC. The encoded protein is CASSIAASQRIYGYTF.

This sequence joins TRBV5-8 and TRBJ2-3; D perhaps matches TRBD2 (6 bases). The length of the CDR3 is 12 residues. V lost 6 bases, J lost 12 bases, and 17 bases lay in between. Germline CDR1 and CDR2: SGHTS and YDEGEE. The CDR3 region is CASTSRRGLQYF. CDR3 DNA: TGTGCCAGCACCTCCCGGCGGGGCCTACAGTATTTT.

The chain carries TRBV11-3 and TRBJ2-1; either TRBD1 or TRBD2 may supply D (6 bases each). The CDR3 runs 18 residues. Looked up from germline, CDR1 is SGHNT and CDR2 is YENEEA. Trimming shortened V by 0 bases and J by 3 bases, and 18 bases separated the two germline ends. CDR3 nucleotide sequence: TGTGCCAGCAGCTTAGATGGGAGAAGGGGGGTTGTCTACAATGAGCAGTTCTTC. Its translation is CASSLDGRRGVVYNEQFF.

This clone occurred a few times. This chain's CDR3 is CASSPGAGGRRETQYF. The DNA of the CDR3 is TGTGCCAGCAGCCCTGGCGCTGGGGGGCGGCGAGAGACCCAGTACTTC. The chain has TRBV5-5 and TRBJ2-5; D possibly uses TRBD1 or TRBD2 (6 bases each). CDR3 length equals 16 residues. The germline gives CDR1 SGHKS, CDR2 YYEKEE (reference sequence). Trimming removed 4 bases from V and 4 bases from J, with 20 bases in between.

The chain combines TRBV10-2 with TRBJ2-3; D unresolved. V lost 1 base and J lost 5, with 13 bases in between. Germline CDR1 WSHSY, CDR2 SAAADI. CDR3 size: 15 residues. DNA of the CDR3: TGCGCCAGCAGTGAGTTGGGCAGAGGCTTAGATACGCAGTATTTT. Its protein product is CASSELGRGLDTQYF.

This clone was counted once. The chain couples TRBV4-1 to TRBJ2-2, with TRBD2 matching 10 bases. With 4 bases clipped from V and 4 bases from J, the junction kept 9 bases outside the gene matches. The CDR3 covers 17 residues. CDR1 MGHRA and CDR2 YSYEKL come from the germline V gene. CDR3 loop: CASSPQPSGGLTGELFF. The CDR3 region has the DNA TGCGCCAGCAGCCCCCAGCCTAGCGGGGGACTCACCGGGGAGCTGTTTTTT.

This clone has more than one count but fewer than ten. CDR3 in DNA: TGCGCCAGCAGCTCCGCGATAACAGGGTTGAGCTCCTACAATGAGCAGTTCTTC. It codes for CASSSAITGLSSYNEQFF. The rearrangement joins TRBV5-1 to TRBJ2-1; possibly TRBD1 for D (6 bases). Germline V gene sequence: CDR1 SGHRS, CDR2 YFSETQ. The CDR3 has 18 residues. With 3 bases removed from V and 0 bases from J, the gap between germline ends came to 19 bases. Filled out from reference TRBV5-1 and TRBJ2-1, the complete variable domain reads KAGVTQTPRYLIKTRGQQVTLSCSPISGHRSVSWYQQTPGQGLQFLFEYFSETQRNKGNFPGRFSGRQFSNSRSEMNVSTLELGDSALYLCASSSAITGLSSYNEQFFGPGTRLTVL.

This clone has only a few counts. The V gene is TRBV6-6, the J gene TRBJ2-3; D may match TRBD1 or TRBD2 (5 bases each). Germline V gene sequence: CDR1 MNHNY, CDR2 SVGAGI (reference sequence). This CDR3 comprises 15 residues. V was clipped by 2 bases and J by 5 bases, with 14 bases between them. For the CDR3, the DNA is TGTGCCAGCAGTTACAAGGGGAGTGGGGTAGATACGCAGTATTTT. Amino acid sequence: CASSYKGSGVDTQYF.

The V gene is TRBV18, the J gene TRBJ1-3, with a possible D match to TRBD1 (6 bases). The CDR3 totals 16 residues. CDR1 and CDR2 from the germline V gene are KGHSH and LQKENI. Trimming stripped 3 bases from V and 4 bases from J, with 16 bases between. In DNA form, the CDR3 reads TGTGCCAGCTCACCCGGACAGTCCGGAGCGGGAAACACCATATATTTT. Protein sequence: CASSPGQSGAGNTIYF.